This entry describes one T cell receptor (beta chain). Trimming stripped 0 bases from V and 5 bases from J, with 10 bases between. Germline CDR1 reads LGHDT; CDR2 reads YNNKEL (reference sequence). This CDR3 comprises 14 residues. TCRdb re-derived calls from the RT-PCR reads in MiXCR, one entry per CDR3 protein. Of some 960,000 distinct CDR3 sequences listed, roughly 17% were seen once; the top ten hold roughly 6%. This entry is derived from a study of patients and donors after allogeneic stem cell transplantation. The receptor was isolated from a human donor who was either an allogeneic HSCT recipient or a stem cell or donor lymphocyte infusion donor (not recorded which). It is not recorded whose cells these are; they may come from a transplant donor. The chain employs TRBV3-1 and TRBJ1-1, with D unresolved. Sequenced input: blood, either unsorted or a sorted T cell fraction (not recorded which). The CDR3 spells CASSQENRDTEAFF. CDR3 sequence (DNA): TGTGCCAGCAGCCAAGAGAATAGGGATACTGAAGCTTTCTTT.